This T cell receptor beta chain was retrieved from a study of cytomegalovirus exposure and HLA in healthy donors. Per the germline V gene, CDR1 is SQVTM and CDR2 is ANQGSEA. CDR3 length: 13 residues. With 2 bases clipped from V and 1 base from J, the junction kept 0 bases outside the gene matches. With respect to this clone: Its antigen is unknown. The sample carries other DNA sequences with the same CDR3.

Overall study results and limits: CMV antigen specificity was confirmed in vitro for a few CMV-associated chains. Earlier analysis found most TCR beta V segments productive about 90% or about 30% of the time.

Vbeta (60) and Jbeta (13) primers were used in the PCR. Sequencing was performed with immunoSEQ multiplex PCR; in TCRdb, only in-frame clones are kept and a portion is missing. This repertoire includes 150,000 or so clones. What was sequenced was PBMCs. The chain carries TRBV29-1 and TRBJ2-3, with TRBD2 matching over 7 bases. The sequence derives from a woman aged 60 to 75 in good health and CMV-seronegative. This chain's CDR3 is CSVERGGTDTQYF. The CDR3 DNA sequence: TGCAGCGTTGAACGGGGGGGCACAGATACGCAGTATTTT.